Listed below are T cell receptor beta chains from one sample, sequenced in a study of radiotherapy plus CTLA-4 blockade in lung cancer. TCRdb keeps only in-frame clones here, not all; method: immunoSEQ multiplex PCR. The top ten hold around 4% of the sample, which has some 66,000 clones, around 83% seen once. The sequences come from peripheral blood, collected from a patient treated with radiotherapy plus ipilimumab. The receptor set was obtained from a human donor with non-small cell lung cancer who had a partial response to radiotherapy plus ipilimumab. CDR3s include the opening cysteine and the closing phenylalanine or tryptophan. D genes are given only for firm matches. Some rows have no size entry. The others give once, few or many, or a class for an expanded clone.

TGTGCCAGCAGTTTACGGGGAGACTCCTACAATGAGCAGTTCTTC	CASSLRGDSYNEQFF	NA	TRBV27	TRBJ2-1	NA
TGTGCCAGCAGTATCGACAGGGGGCCGGGTCAGCCCCAGCATTTT	CASSIDRGPGQPQHF	NA	TRBV6-5	TRBJ1-5	TRBD1
TGTGCCAGTAGTATAGATCACTACGAGCAGTACTTC	CASSIDHYEQYF	NA	TRBV19	TRBJ2-7	NA
TGTGCCAGCAGTTCGACAGGGAGGAACGTTTACGAGCAGTACTTC	CASSSTGRNVYEQYF	NA	TRBV28	TRBJ2-7	NA
TGCAGCGTTGAAGCCACCCAGGGCCGCGGCTACACCTTC	CSVEATQGRGYTF	NA	TRBV29-1	TRBJ1-2	NA
TGTGCCAGCAGCCCCCCACGGGCGGGAGGTATTCAGTACTTC	CASSPPRAGGIQYF	NA	TRBV7-9	TRBJ2-4	TRBD2
TGCGCCAGCAGCTTGCTTCCGGGGTACAATGAGCAGTTCTTC	CASSLLPGYNEQFF	once	TRBV5-1	TRBJ2-1	NA
TGTGCCAGCAGCTTAGTGGCAGGGGGCCGGTATGGCTACACCTTC	CASSLVAGGRYGYTF	NA	TRBV11-2	TRBJ1-2	TRBD1
TGTGCCAGCAGGGCACCGGGACAGCATCAGCCCCAGCATTTT	CASRAPGQHQPQHF	NA	TRBV28	TRBJ1-5	TRBD1
TGTGCCAGCAGTTCCTCCGGGACAGGGACCTACGAGCAGTACTTC	CASSSSGTGTYEQYF	NA	TRBV27	TRBJ2-7	TRBD1
TGTGCCTCTGCTGGGGGGGAAAAACTGTTTTTT	CASAGGEKLFF	NA	TRBV30	TRBJ1-4	NA
TGTGCCAGCAGCTTCGGGGGACAGGGGAGGCGGTGGCAAGAGACCCAGTACTTC	CASSFGGQGRRWQETQYF	NA	TRBV5-6	TRBJ2-5	TRBD1
TGTGCCAGCGGGGCTCAGGATTATAGCAATCAGCCCCAGCATTTT	CASGAQDYSNQPQHF	NA	TRBV28	TRBJ1-5	NA
TGCGCCAGCAGCTTGGCCGTAACGGGAGGGGAGACCCAGTACTTC	CASSLAVTGGETQYF	NA	TRBV5-1	TRBJ2-5	TRBD2
TGCGCCAGCAGCCTGAGGGGGGGGACCCCACTCTACGAGCAGTACTTC	CASSLRGGTPLYEQYF	NA	TRBV5-1	TRBJ2-7	NA
TGTGCCAGCAGCCCTGCAATTTCTCGGGGCTATGGCTACACCTTC	CASSPAISRGYGYTF	once	TRBV7-2	TRBJ1-2	NA
TGTGCCAGCAGTGATGGAGATCAGCCCCAGCATTTT	CASSDGDQPQHF	NA	TRBV2	TRBJ1-5	NA
TGCAGCGTTCGAATACAGGGCTACAATCAGCCCCAGCATTTT	CSVRIQGYNQPQHF	NA	TRBV29-1	TRBJ1-5	NA
TGTGCCAGCAGAGGGGTTTATACTGGAAACACCATATATTTT	CASRGVYTGNTIYF	NA	TRBV27	TRBJ1-3	NA
TGTGCCACCAGGACTGAAATCACCGGGGAGCTGTTTTTT	CATRTEITGELFF	NA	TRBV10-3	TRBJ2-2	NA
TGCGCCAGCAGCCAAGAAGGGGGAATCTATGGCTACACCTTC	CASSQEGGIYGYTF	NA	TRBV5-1	TRBJ1-2	NA
TGTGCCATCAGTGACAGGACAGGGGGGGTGAGAGAGCAGTACTTC	CAISDRTGGVREQYF	NA	TRBV10-3	TRBJ2-7	TRBD1
TGTGCCAGCAGCCCACTCCCTACGGGAGGGCCCTCAGATACGCAGTATTTT	CASSPLPTGGPSDTQYF	NA	TRBV7-3	TRBJ2-3	TRBD2
TGTGCCAGCAGCTCGATCATAGCGGGAGTCACTGAGCAGTTCTTC	CASSSIIAGVTEQFF	NA	TRBV7-9	TRBJ2-1	TRBD2
TGTGCTAGTGGTTCCGGAGATACGCAGTATTTT	CASGSGDTQYF	NA	TRBV12-5	TRBJ2-3	NA
TGCGCCAGCCGACCTAGCGGGGAATACGAGCAGTACTTC	CASRPSGEYEQYF	NA	TRBV10-2	TRBJ2-7	TRBD2
TGTGCCAGCAGGACAGGGGGCGAGACCCAGTACTTC	CASRTGGETQYF	NA	TRBV6-5	TRBJ2-5	TRBD1
TGTGCCAGCAGCTTAAGGGGAACAGATACGCAGTATTTT	CASSLRGTDTQYF	NA	TRBV11-2	TRBJ2-3	NA
TGTGCCAGCAGTGGTACAGTCATGGGGGAGCTGTTTTTT	CASSGTVMGELFF	once	TRBV2	TRBJ2-2	NA
TGTGCCAGCAGCGTGGGCCTAGCGGGCTCCTCCTACAATGAGCAGTTCTTC	CASSVGLAGSSYNEQFF	NA	TRBV9	TRBJ2-1	TRBD2
TGTGCCAGCAGTTTGGGACAGGCCTATCAGCCCCAGCATTTT	CASSLGQAYQPQHF	NA	TRBV27	TRBJ1-5	TRBD1
TGCGCCACCCAGACTAGCGGGAGTTGGGAGCTGTTTTTT	CATQTSGSWELFF	once	TRBV10-2	TRBJ2-2	TRBD2
TGTGCCAGCAGTCTGACAGGCGCCTTCACTGAAGCTTTCTTT	CASSLTGAFTEAFF	NA	TRBV28	TRBJ1-1	NA
TGTGCCAGCAGCTTTAGCGGTAGCTCCTACGAGCAGTACTTC	CASSFSGSSYEQYF	NA	TRBV6-6	TRBJ2-7	NA
TGTGCCACCGGGACAGGGAGGACTTTGGGCACTGAAGCTTTCTTT	CATGTGRTLGTEAFF	NA	TRBV19	TRBJ1-1	TRBD1
TGTGCCAGCACCCTGGACAGGGGCACAGATACGCAGTATTTT	CASTLDRGTDTQYF	NA	TRBV5-6	TRBJ2-3	TRBD1
TGTGCCAGCAGCGTAGACGGGGGAGCCTACAATGAGCAGTTCTTC	CASSVDGGAYNEQFF	NA	TRBV9	TRBJ2-1	NA
TGCGCCAGCAGCCGACTAGCCGCGTCCTACAATGAGCAGTTCTTC	CASSRLAASYNEQFF	NA	TRBV5-1	TRBJ2-1	TRBD2
TGTGCCAGCAGCTTAGCGTTAGCGGGACGGGGGGAGACCCAGTACTTC	CASSLALAGRGETQYF	NA	TRBV7-8	TRBJ2-5	TRBD2
TGTGCCAGCAGAGCGGGACTAGCACTGCCCCAGTACTTC	CASRAGLALPQYF	NA	TRBV6-6	TRBJ2-5	TRBD2
TGTGCCAGCAGCACCGTAGGGGGCGAGCAGTACTTC	CASSTVGGEQYF	NA	TRBV11-2	TRBJ2-7	NA
TGTGCCAGCAGCCAGGGCCCTATGTTGAACACCGGGGAGCTGTTTTTT	CASSQGPMLNTGELFF	NA	TRBV7-9	TRBJ2-2	NA
TGTGCCAGCAGGAGGGGGACAATTGGTTACACCGGGGAGCTGTTTTTT	CASRRGTIGYTGELFF	NA	TRBV27	TRBJ2-2	NA
TGTGCCAGCAGCCGCCCACGAACGAGCTTTATGAACACCGGGGAGCTGTTTTTT	CASSRPRTSFMNTGELFF	NA	TRBV28	TRBJ2-2	NA
TGTGCCAGCAGCTCCCCCTATTGCGGGAGCCTATACAATGAGCAGTTCTTC	CASSSPYCGSLYNEQFF	NA	TRBV21-1	TRBJ2-1	NA
TGTGCCAGCAGCTCCAGTTACGAGCAGTACTTC	CASSSSYEQYF	NA	TRBV28	TRBJ2-7	NA
TGCAGCGTTGAACCTAGCGGGAGGGCCGGGGAGACCCAGTACTTC	CSVEPSGRAGETQYF	NA	TRBV29-1	TRBJ2-5	TRBD2
TGTGCCAGTACTAATAGCGGAAGTTCCTACAATGAGCAGTTCTTC	CASTNSGSSYNEQFF	NA	TRBV28	TRBJ2-1	NA
TGTGCCAGCAGCCCCCCCTCCGGAAACACCATATATTTT	CASSPPSGNTIYF	NA	TRBV5-6	TRBJ1-3	NA
TGTGCCAGCAGCGTGGGGACAGGGCAGCACGAGCAGTACTTC	CASSVGTGQHEQYF	NA	TRBV9	TRBJ2-7	TRBD1
TGTGCCATCAGTGAGCGGGGGACAGGGGTGGCGCCGCATTTT	CAISERGTGVAPHF	NA	TRBV10-3	TRBJ1-5	TRBD1
TGTGCCAGCAGGTTACAGGGCGGGCAGCCCCAGCATTTT	CASRLQGGQPQHF	NA	TRBV2	TRBJ1-5	NA
TGTGCCAGCAGTTCCCCCCGGACTAGCCGATCCTACGAGCAGTACTTC	CASSSPRTSRSYEQYF	NA	TRBV28	TRBJ2-7	TRBD2
TGTGCCAGCAGCTTAGGGTACGGTTCGGGGGCCAACGTCCTGACTTTC	CASSLGYGSGANVLTF	NA	TRBV7-9	TRBJ2-6	NA
TGTGCCAGCTCCCGTTGGCGGGCCGAGCAGTACTTC	CASSRWRAEQYF	NA	TRBV2	TRBJ2-7	NA
TGTGCCAGCACCCTGGGCCCAAATCAGCCCCAGCATTTT	CASTLGPNQPQHF	NA	TRBV28	TRBJ1-5	NA
TGTGCCAGCGGTGACAGGGACACCGGGGAGCTGTTTTTT	CASGDRDTGELFF	NA	TRBV2	TRBJ2-2	TRBD1
TGCGCCAGCAGCCTCACGGGGGGCTCAGAGACCCAGTACTTC	CASSLTGGSETQYF	NA	TRBV5-1	TRBJ2-5	NA
TGTGCCTGGAAAGGGGTCGGACAGAACACTGAAGCTTTCTTT	CAWKGVGQNTEAFF	medium-sized	TRBV30	TRBJ1-1	NA